This is a list of T cell receptor beta chains from one sample in a study of spatial heterogeneity in lung cancer. TCRdb reprocessed the 5' RACE reads via MiXCR and lists one record per CDR3 protein. The sample contains some 78,000 distinct CDR3 sequences, 8% of which appear only once. The material was PBMCs, obtained at surgery. The source is a male donor with early-stage non-small cell lung cancer. Each CDR3 is given without its conserved first and last residue. The order of the fields is J gene, CDR3 length, V gene, CDR3 protein.

j_gene: TRBJ2-2
len: 12
v_gene: TRBV27
CDR3aa: ASSLLQGTGELF

j_gene: TRBJ2-2
len: 11
v_gene: TRBV9
CDR3aa: ASSVGSPGELF

j_gene: TRBJ2-1
len: 13
v_gene: TRBV3-1
CDR3aa: ASSQAAGSYNEQF

j_gene: TRBJ1-4
len: 15
v_gene: TRBV7-2
CDR3aa: ASSLSSSSATNEKLF

j_gene: TRBJ2-1
len: 11
v_gene: TRBV2
CDR3aa: SSKTVLYNEQF

j_gene: TRBJ2-7
len: 11
v_gene: TRBV20-1
CDR3aa: SASVTFQSEQY

j_gene: TRBJ2-5
len: 11
v_gene: TRBV7-9
CDR3aa: ASSPKVVETQY

j_gene: TRBJ2-6
len: 13
v_gene: TRBV20-1
CDR3aa: SARDPWAGANVLT

j_gene: TRBJ1-4
len: 10
v_gene: TRBV28
CDR3aa: ASSPLVGKLF

j_gene: TRBJ2-1
len: 13
v_gene: TRBV2
CDR3aa: ASSGAEGYGNEQF

j_gene: TRBJ1-4
len: 11
v_gene: TRBV2
CDR3aa: ASSLERDEKLF

j_gene: TRBJ1-6
len: 12
v_gene: TRBV5-6
CDR3aa: ASSPGPDNSPLH

j_gene: TRBJ1-3
len: 14
v_gene: TRBV18
CDR3aa: ASSPARDVSGNTIY

j_gene: TRBJ1-1
len: 10
v_gene: TRBV6-6
CDR3aa: ASSFRDTEAF

j_gene: TRBJ2-1
len: 11
v_gene: TRBV5-1
CDR3aa: ASSRLIGNEQF

j_gene: TRBJ2-7
len: 12
v_gene: TRBV20-1
CDR3aa: SAIRLAGDLEQY

j_gene: TRBJ2-1
len: 14
v_gene: TRBV7-8
CDR3aa: ASSSRLAGGSHEQF

j_gene: TRBJ1-1
len: 11
v_gene: TRBV7-9
CDR3aa: ASSLEGIQSAF

j_gene: TRBJ1-5
len: 12
v_gene: TRBV20-1
CDR3aa: SAHPGGSGQPQH

j_gene: TRBJ1-5
len: 13
v_gene: TRBV28
CDR3aa: ASSHGTGDDQPQH

j_gene: TRBJ2-3
len: 14
v_gene: TRBV9
CDR3aa: ASSARQGSSTDTQY

j_gene: TRBJ1-2
len: 12
v_gene: TRBV5-5
CDR3aa: ASSYLGQSEGYT

j_gene: TRBJ2-5
len: 10
v_gene: TRBV20-1
CDR3aa: SARAPQETQY

j_gene: TRBJ2-1
len: 11
v_gene: TRBV20-1
CDR3aa: SVIGLAGGEQF

j_gene: TRBJ2-2
len: 14
v_gene: TRBV11-2
CDR3aa: ASSLLIGLATGELF

j_gene: TRBJ1-4
len: 12
v_gene: TRBV30
CDR3aa: AWTGDSTNEKLF

j_gene: TRBJ2-5
len: 14
v_gene: TRBV5-1
CDR3aa: ASSLRSTGTLETQY

j_gene: TRBJ1-2
len: 15
v_gene: TRBV6-6
CDR3aa: ASNRGTGTPINYGYT

j_gene: TRBJ1-4
len: 13
v_gene: TRBV15
CDR3aa: ATSRDGSRDEKLF

j_gene: TRBJ2-2
len: 14
v_gene: TRBV12-3/TRBV12-4
CDR3aa: ASSSEPTAYTGELF

j_gene: TRBJ1-1
len: 12
v_gene: TRBV10-3
CDR3aa: ALKRTAMNTEAF

j_gene: TRBJ2-2
len: 15
v_gene: TRBV11-2
CDR3aa: ASSFARGQGNTGELF

j_gene: TRBJ2-5
len: 13
v_gene: TRBV12-3/TRBV12-4
CDR3aa: ASSLGGTSSETQY

j_gene: TRBJ2-7
len: 12
v_gene: TRBV6-1
CDR3aa: ASSAQDRPYEQY

j_gene: TRBJ2-3
len: 12
v_gene: TRBV6-5
CDR3aa: ASNSGPYTDTQY

j_gene: TRBJ1-1
len: 10
v_gene: TRBV29-1
CDR3aa: SVVFLAQEAF

j_gene: TRBJ2-1
len: 12
v_gene: TRBV2
CDR3aa: ASRETGTLDEQF

j_gene: TRBJ1-2
len: 8
v_gene: TRBV29-1
CDR3aa: SVRGEGYT

j_gene: TRBJ2-3
len: 12
v_gene: TRBV30
CDR3aa: AWSLGTRVYTQY

j_gene: TRBJ1-4
len: 12
v_gene: TRBV12-3/TRBV12-4
CDR3aa: ASSLTGSTEKLF

j_gene: TRBJ1-1
len: 12
v_gene: TRBV5-1
CDR3aa: ASSFTGEETEAF

j_gene: TRBJ1-2
len: 13
v_gene: TRBV14
CDR3aa: ASSPRDRQNYGYT

j_gene: TRBJ2-7
len: 13
v_gene: TRBV12-3/TRBV12-4
CDR3aa: ASRQAEAVSYEQY

j_gene: TRBJ2-7
len: 13
v_gene: TRBV12-3/TRBV12-4
CDR3aa: ASSFGTGSGIEQY

j_gene: TRBJ2-2
len: 13
v_gene: TRBV24-1
CDR3aa: ATSDGAWNTGELF

j_gene: TRBJ2-1
len: 13
v_gene: TRBV11-3
CDR3aa: ASSKRAGAGDEQF

j_gene: TRBJ1-2
len: 11
v_gene: TRBV7-9
CDR3aa: ASSDTGRRGYT

j_gene: TRBJ1-3
len: 10
v_gene: TRBV10-3
CDR3aa: ATESSGNTIY

j_gene: TRBJ2-1
len: 13
v_gene: TRBV19
CDR3aa: ASSIGTGPYNEQF

j_gene: TRBJ2-2
len: 16
v_gene: TRBV11-2
CDR3aa: ASSLGGLAGRWTGELF

j_gene: TRBJ1-2
len: 11
v_gene: TRBV27
CDR3aa: ASSFSVSDGYT

j_gene: TRBJ2-1
len: 11
v_gene: TRBV5-1
CDR3aa: ASSAPPSREQF

j_gene: TRBJ2-1
len: 14
v_gene: TRBV5-1
CDR3aa: ASSLAGGGYGNEQF

j_gene: TRBJ1-5
len: 10
v_gene: TRBV27
CDR3aa: ASSFTGKPQH

j_gene: TRBJ2-1
len: 13
v_gene: TRBV4-1
CDR3aa: ASSQSPASEAEQF